A single sample is the source of the 23 T cell receptor beta chains below, sequenced in a study of T cells after yellow fever vaccination. MiXCR was run by TCRdb on the 5' RACE reads, yielding one entry per CDR3 protein. Among 400,000 to 650,000 distinct CDR3 sequences listed, about a fifth were seen once. This specimen was PBMCs, taken less than 25 days after the first yellow fever vaccination. The origin of the receptors is a young man who received the YFV17D yellow fever vaccine.

This sequence joins TRBV7-2 and TRBJ2-1; 8 positions match TRBD2. Germline V gene lookup returns CDR1 SGHTA and CDR2 FQGNSA. Germline trimming cut 0 bases from V and 14 bases from J; bases unmatched to any gene: 15. The CDR3 totals 16 residues. The CDR3, as DNA: TGTGCCAGCAGCTTAGCGGACACTAAGACCACCGGGGGGGAGTTCTTC. This gives the protein CASSLADTKTTGGEFF.

There are a few counts of this clonotype. The rearrangement links TRBV5-6 to TRBJ2-7; D remains unclear. This CDR3 spans 14 amino acids. Trimming removed 4 bases at V and 1 base at J, with 12 bases between. The V gene's germline CDR1 is SGHDT and CDR2 YYEEEE. CDR3 region: CASSILDRSYEQYF. CDR3 in DNA: TGTGCCAGCAGCATCTTGGACCGGTCCTACGAGCAGTACTTC.

This sequence joins TRBV6-5 and TRBJ2-3, with D possibly matching TRBD2 (5 bases). The germline V gene encodes CDR1 MNHEY and CDR2 SVGAGI. The CDR3 is 13 amino acids. V lost 7 bases to trimming and J lost 2 bases, with 10 bases between them. As DNA, the CDR3 is TGTGCCAGCAATCTAGCTTCCACAGATACGCAGTATTTT. Protein sequence: CASNLASTDTQYF.

This sequence joins TRBV4-1 and TRBJ1-2; TRBD1 might be the D (5 bases). In germline, CDR1 is MGHRA, CDR2 YSYEKL. Trimming removed 0 bases from V and 7 bases from J, with 15 bases in between. This CDR3 is built from 15 residues. CDR3 residues: CASSQDTRGVRGYTF. CDR3 DNA: TGCGCCAGCAGCCAAGATACAAGAGGGGTCCGTGGCTACACCTTC.

Only a few counts were recorded for this clonotype. The genes are TRBV4-1 and TRBJ2-5, with D perhaps TRBD2 (6 bases). Trimming took off 5 bases at V and 4 bases at J, with 11 bases between the two ends. Germline V CDR1 and CDR2: MGHRA, YSYEKL. The CDR3 consists of 13 residues. The CDR3, as DNA: TGCGCCAGCAGCGGCCGGGAGCGAGAGACCCAGTACTTC. This encodes CASSGRERETQYF.

The chain is built from TRBV30 and TRBJ2-7; D is unresolved. Germline CDR1 GTSNPN, CDR2 SVGIG (reference sequence). Trimming stripped 2 bases from V and 2 bases from J, with 13 bases between. This CDR3 is built from 14 residues. The CDR3 sequence is CAWSRHTPTYEQYF. The DNA for the CDR3 is TGTGCCTGGAGTCGACATACCCCTACCTACGAGCAGTACTTC.

The chain recombines TRBV10-3 with TRBJ2-1, with 7 bases aligning to TRBD1. In germline, CDR1 is ENHRY, CDR2 SYGVKD. V lost 4 bases to trimming and J lost 0 bases; unmatched junction nucleotides: 3. This CDR3 has 15 residues. The CDR3 protein is CAISVDRSSYNEQFF. Written as DNA, the CDR3 is TGTGCCATCAGTGTGGACAGGAGCTCCTACAATGAGCAGTTCTTC.

This clonotype was detected only a few times. This chain uses TRBV7-6 with TRBJ1-1, with D possibly being TRBD1 (6 bases). The CDR3 length is 14 residues. The germline V gene encodes CDR1 SGHVS and CDR2 FNYEAQ. Trimming stripped 5 bases from V and 3 bases from J, with 13 bases between. CDR3 residues: CASSAAGADTEAFF. The CDR3 DNA follows: TGTGCCAGCAGCGCCGCAGGGGCGGACACTGAAGCTTTCTTT.

The chain employs TRBV20-1 and TRBJ2-5; D is possibly TRBD1 or TRBD2 (5 bases each). CDR3 size: 14 residues. V was shortened by 3 bases and J by 5 bases, with 16 bases between the two germline ends. Germline V gene data show CDR1 as DFQATT and CDR2 as SNEGSKA (reference sequence). This CDR3 reads CSARPGTWEETQYF. The CDR3 DNA reads TGCAGTGCTAGGCCCGGGACCTGGGAGGAGACCCAGTACTTC.

The rearrangement uses TRBV20-1 and TRBJ1-1; tentatively, D is TRBD1 (5 bases). This CDR3 is 11 amino acids long. Germline V gives CDR1 DFQATT, CDR2 SNEGSKA (reference sequence). V lost 5 bases to trimming and J lost 5 bases, with 9 bases between them. The CDR3 coding sequence is TGCAGTGCTGAGGGGAGGACTGAAGCTTTCTTT. It yields the protein CSAEGRTEAFF.

This clonotype was counted only a few times. V gene TRBV20-1 combines with J gene TRBJ2-1; TRBD2 aligns across 11 bases. Germline CDR1 is DFQATT and CDR2 is SNEGSKA (reference sequence). The CDR3 totals 15 residues. Trimming cost V 7 bases and J 2 bases; bases outside gene matches: 7. CDR3 nucleotide sequence: TGCAGTGTCAAGACTAGCGGGGTAACCTACAATGAGCAGTTCTTC. Amino acids: CSVKTSGVTYNEQFF.

In its sample, this clonotype was seen a few times. This chain links TRBV20-1 with TRBJ2-7, with a tentative D call TRBD1 (5 bases). Trimming cost V 4 bases and J 0 bases, with 10 bases left between them. CDR1 and CDR2 (germline): DFQATT, SNEGSKA (reference sequence). This CDR3 spans 13 amino acids. The CDR3 loop is CSAIRVDSYEQYF. For the CDR3, the DNA is TGCAGTGCTATCAGGGTGGACTCCTACGAGCAGTACTTC.

The sample holds a few counts of this clonotype. The gene calls are TRBV7-3 and TRBJ2-3; 9 bases match TRBD2. Trimming cost V 5 bases and J 6 bases; bases outside gene matches: 9. This CDR3 is 15 amino acids long. Germline V gene data show CDR1 as SGHTA and CDR2 as FQGTGA. CDR3: CASSPRAGGPDTQYF. CDR3 nucleotide sequence: TGTGCCAGCAGCCCTCGAGCGGGGGGTCCCGATACGCAGTATTTT.

The chain links TRBV6-2 or TRBV6-3 to TRBJ1-1; no clear D gene. Trimming took 6 bases from V and 5 from J, leaving 22 bases between them. The CDR3 is made up of 16 amino acids. CDR1 is MNHEY and CDR2 is SVGEGT in the germline V gene. The CDR3 sequence: CASSSPSFGRSTEAFF. The CDR3 bases are TGTGCCAGCAGCTCCCCCTCTTTCGGCAGGTCAACTGAAGCTTTCTTT.

There are a few counts of this clonotype. The V gene is TRBV5-5, the J gene TRBJ1-1; 8 positions match TRBD1. Germline CDR1 is SGHKS and CDR2 is YYEKEE (reference sequence). V lost 4 bases and J lost 5; bases outside the gene matches: 7. The CDR3 totals 14 residues. The CDR3 region has the DNA TGTGCCAGCAGCGTCCAGGGGGCAAGAACTGAAGCTTTCTTT. Translated: CASSVQGARTEAFF.

At least ten counts were recorded for this clonotype. The genes are TRBV6-2 or TRBV6-3 and TRBJ2-5; weak D call: TRBD1 (6 bases). The germline V and J ends were trimmed by 4 bases and 2 bases, with 17 bases remaining between them. The CDR3 consists of 16 residues. The V gene's germline CDR1 is MNHEY and CDR2 SVGEGT. The CDR3 region has the DNA TGTGCCAGCAGTTCCCCGGACAGATCTCCGCAAGAGACCCAGTACTTC. It codes for CASSSPDRSPQETQYF.

V is TRBV4-1 and J is TRBJ1-5; D ambiguous. Germline assignment: CDR1 MGHRA and CDR2 YSYEKL. This CDR3 region has 15 residues. V lost 0 bases and J 4 bases, leaving 10 bases between the germline ends. CDR3 in DNA: TGCGCCAGCAGCCAAGATGGGTGGGGAAATCAGCCCCAGCATTTT. It is translated as CASSQDGWGNQPQHF.

V is TRBV12-3 or TRBV12-4 and J is TRBJ2-3, with 9 bases aligning to TRBD2. This CDR3 spans 16 amino acids. V shed 5 bases, J shed 1 base, and the junction held 7 bases outside the gene matches. The CDR3 sequence: CASSQISGGRTDTQYF. The CDR3, as DNA: TGTGCCAGCAGTCAAATTAGCGGGGGCCGCACAGATACGCAGTATTTT.

The chain joins TRBV25-1 to TRBJ2-2; no clear D gene. The CDR3 spans 22 residues. CDR1 MGHDK and CDR2 SYGVNS come from the germline V gene. V dropped 6 bases and J dropped 6 bases, with 38 bases sitting between them. The DNA of the CDR3 is TGTGCCAGCAGCCGATTGCCTATTCCGGTTATAGTAGGGCGGAAAATGGCCGGGGAGCTGTTTTTT. It translates to CASSRLPIPVIVGRKMAGELFF.

This clonotype was observed a handful of times. This chain links TRBV6-5 with TRBJ1-2; D gene uncertain. The length of the CDR3 is 12 residues. Germline V gene lookup returns CDR1 MNHEY and CDR2 SVGAGI. Trimming took 4 bases from V and 5 from J, leaving 8 bases between them. CDR3 sequence reads: CASSSVRYGYTF. CDR3 nucleotide sequence: TGTGCCAGCAGTTCGGTCCGTTATGGCTACACCTTC.

V and J are TRBV3-1 and TRBJ1-6; the D gene is possibly TRBD1 (5 bases). CDR3 length equals 18 residues. Trimming took 4 bases from V and 0 from J, leaving 16 bases between them. CDR1 LGHDT and CDR2 YNNKEL come from the germline V gene (reference sequence). The CDR3 reads CASSPRGGLSSYNSPLHF. The CDR3 nucleotides are TGTGCCAGCAGCCCCCGTGGGGGGTTGAGCTCCTATAATTCACCCCTCCACTTT. Full variable domain (rest looked up from reference TRBV3-1 and TRBJ1-6): DTAVSQTPKYLVTQMGNDKSIKCEQNLGHDTMYWYKQDSKKFLKIMFSYNNKELIINETVPNRFSPKSPDKAHLNLHINSLELGDSAVYFCASSPRGGLSSYNSPLHFGNGTRLTVT.

The DNA of the CDR3 is TGTGCCAGCAGCCAAGTTGGGACAGATTACAATGAGCAGTTCTTC. Translated: CASSQVGTDYNEQFF. The V and J genes are TRBV14 and TRBJ2-1; 7 positions agree with TRBD1. Germline V gene sequence: CDR1 SGHDN, CDR2 FVKESK. The ends lost 1 base at V and 4 bases at J; junction bases unmatched: 4. This CDR3 is built from 15 residues.

This clonotype was seen a handful of times. CDR3 residues: CASSFSGEANEQFF. DNA of the CDR3: TGTGCCAGCAGTTTTAGCGGCGAAGCCAATGAGCAGTTCTTC. J is TRBJ2-1 and V is TRBV27; D is possibly TRBD2 (6 bases). CDR3 length: 14 residues. The V gene lost 3 bases and the J gene lost 6 bases, with 12 bases spanning the gap. CDR1 is MNHEY and CDR2 is SMNVEV in the germline V gene (reference sequence).